These 7 T cell receptor beta chains were sequenced from one sample in a study of Tregs in tolerant kidney transplant recipients. This table comes from immunoSEQ multiplex PCR, and its TCRdb copy is limited to in-frame clones, with some not included. The repertoire holds about 77,000 clones, with roughly 98% as singletons. Here the sequenced sample was CD4+ T cells from blood, taken before the transplant. All receptors derive from a human donor who received a combined kidney and bone marrow transplant.

This rearrangement joins TRBV10-3 to TRBJ2-3; 13 positions match TRBD2. Germline assignment: CDR1 ENHRY and CDR2 SYGVKD. Germline trimming cut 6 bases from V and 5 bases from J; bases unmatched to any gene: 8. The CDR3 runs to 16 residues. The CDR3 DNA follows: TGTGCCATCAGCCTAGGACTAGCGGGAGTGGTAGATACGCAGTATTTT. Translating it yields CAISLGLAGVVDTQYF.

This sequence joins TRBV5-5 and TRBJ2-7; D possibly corresponds to TRBD1 (6 bases). CDR1 is SGHKS, CDR2 YYEKEE, per germline (reference sequence). The CDR3 length is 14 residues. The germline V and J ends were trimmed by 4 bases and 4 bases, with 15 bases remaining between them. The CDR3 DNA sequence: TGTGCCAGCAGCCTCCTAGGGGGTCGGTACGAGCAGTACTTC. It translates to CASSLLGGRYEQYF.

The chain combines TRBV7-3 with TRBJ2-2; tentative D call: TRBD2 (5 bases). CDR3 length: 14 residues. V lost 1 base and J lost 4, with 7 bases in between. The germline gives CDR1 SGHTA, CDR2 FQGTGA. In DNA, the CDR3 is TGTGCCAGCAGCTTAAGTCGGGGCACCGGGGAGCTGTTTTTT. Its protein product is CASSLSRGTGELFF. The full variable domain, in which reference TRBV7-3 and TRBJ2-2 provide the parts outside the CDR3, is GAGVSQTPSNKVTEKGKYVELRCDPISGHTALYWYRQSLGQGPEFLIYFQGTGAADDSGLPNDRFFAVRPEGSVSTLKIQRTERGDSAVYLCASSLSRGTGELFFGEGSRLTVL.

V usage is TRBV18 and J usage is TRBJ2-2, with 8 bases matching TRBD1. Germline V gene data show CDR1 as KGHSH and CDR2 as LQKENI. The V segment lost 2 bases and the J segment 1 base; nucleotides outside the gene matches: 3. This CDR3 is built from 16 residues. The CDR3 DNA reads TGTGCCAGCTCACCATTCGGGACAGGGAACACCGGGGAGCTGTTTTTT. The encoded protein is CASSPFGTGNTGELFF.

A single count supports this clone. The V call is TRBV7-2, the J call TRBJ2-7; the match to TRBD2 covers 9 bases. The junction had 8 bases not matched to a gene; V was cut back by 5 bases and J by 6 bases. The germline V gene encodes CDR1 SGHTA and CDR2 FQGNSA. The CDR3 consists of 14 residues. As DNA, the CDR3 is TGTGCCAGCAGCCAAGCGGGAGGCCCCCTCGAGCAGTACTTC. Its protein is CASSQAGGPLEQYF.

The J gene is TRBJ2-1, the V gene TRBV20-1, with D hard to call. Germline V gene lookup returns CDR1 DFQATT and CDR2 SNEGSKA (reference sequence). V was trimmed by 1 base and J by 12 bases, leaving 10 bases between them. This CDR3 has 11 residues. In nucleotides, the CDR3 is TGCAGTGCTAGAGCTAGTTACGGGCAGTTCTTC. This translates into CSARASYGQFF.

The chain carries TRBV5-8 and TRBJ2-7; 9 positions agree with TRBD1. The CDR3 covers 15 residues. J was trimmed by 4 bases and V by 1 base; bases with no gene match: 6. The germline gives CDR1 SGHTS, CDR2 YDEGEE. The CDR3 nucleotides read TGTGCCAGCAGCTTGTATGGGACAGGGTCTTACGAGCAGTACTTC. Its protein product is CASSLYGTGSYEQYF.